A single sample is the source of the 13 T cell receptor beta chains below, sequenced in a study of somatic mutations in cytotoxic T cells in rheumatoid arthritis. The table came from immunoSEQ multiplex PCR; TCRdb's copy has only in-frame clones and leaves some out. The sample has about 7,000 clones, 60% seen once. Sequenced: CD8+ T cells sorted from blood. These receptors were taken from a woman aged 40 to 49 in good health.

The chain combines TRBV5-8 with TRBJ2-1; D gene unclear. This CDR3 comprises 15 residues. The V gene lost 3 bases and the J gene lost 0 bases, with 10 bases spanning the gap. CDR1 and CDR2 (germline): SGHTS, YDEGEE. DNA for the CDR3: TGTGCCAGCAGCTCATTTATTGGCTCCTACAATGAGCAGTTCTTC. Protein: CASSSFIGSYNEQFF.

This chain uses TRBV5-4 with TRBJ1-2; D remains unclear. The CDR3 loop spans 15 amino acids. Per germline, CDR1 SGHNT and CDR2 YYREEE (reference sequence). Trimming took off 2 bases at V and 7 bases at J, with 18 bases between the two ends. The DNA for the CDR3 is TGTGCCAGCAGCTTCAATGGGTTTGATTTCGGTGGCTACACCTTC. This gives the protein CASSFNGFDFGGYTF.

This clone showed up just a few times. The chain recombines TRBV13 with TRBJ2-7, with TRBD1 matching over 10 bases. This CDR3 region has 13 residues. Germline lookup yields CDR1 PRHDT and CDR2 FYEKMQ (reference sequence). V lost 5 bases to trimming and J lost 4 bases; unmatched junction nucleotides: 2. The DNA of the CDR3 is TGTGCCAGCAGCCGGGACAGGGGTTACGAGCAGTACTTC. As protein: CASSRDRGYEQYF.

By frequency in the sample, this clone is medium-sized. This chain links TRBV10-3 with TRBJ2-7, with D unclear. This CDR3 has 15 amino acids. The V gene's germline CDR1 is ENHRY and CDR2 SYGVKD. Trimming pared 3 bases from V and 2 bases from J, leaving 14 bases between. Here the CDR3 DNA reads TGTGCCATCAGTGACGGATCCGGGCTCACCTACGAGCAGTACTTC. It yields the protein CAISDGSGLTYEQYF.

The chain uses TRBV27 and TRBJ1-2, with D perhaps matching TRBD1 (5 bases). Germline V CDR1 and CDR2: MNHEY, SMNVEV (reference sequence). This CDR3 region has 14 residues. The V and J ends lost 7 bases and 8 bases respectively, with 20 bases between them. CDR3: CASTASTGLEGYTF. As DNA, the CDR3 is TGTGCCAGCACAGCTTCCACAGGCCTAGAGGGCTACACCTTC.

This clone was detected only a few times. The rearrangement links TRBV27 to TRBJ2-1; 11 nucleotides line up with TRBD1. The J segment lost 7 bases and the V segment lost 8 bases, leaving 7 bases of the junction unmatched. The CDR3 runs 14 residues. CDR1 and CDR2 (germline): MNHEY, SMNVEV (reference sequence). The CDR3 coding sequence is TGTGCCAGCTCCGGGACAGGGGGAATGAATGAGCAGTTCTTC. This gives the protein CASSGTGGMNEQFF.

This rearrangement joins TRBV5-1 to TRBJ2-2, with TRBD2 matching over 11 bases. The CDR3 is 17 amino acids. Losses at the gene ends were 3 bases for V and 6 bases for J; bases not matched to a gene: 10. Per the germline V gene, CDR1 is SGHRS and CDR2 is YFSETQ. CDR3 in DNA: TGCGCCAGCAGCTACCCGACTAGCGGGGATGGGGCCGGGGAGCTGTTTTTT. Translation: CASSYPTSGDGAGELFF. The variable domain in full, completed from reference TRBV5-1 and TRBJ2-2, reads KAGVTQTPRYLIKTRGQQVTLSCSPISGHRSVSWYQQTPGQGLQFLFEYFSETQRNKGNFPGRFSGRQFSNSRSEMNVSTLELGDSALYLCASSYPTSGDGAGELFFGEGSRLTVL.

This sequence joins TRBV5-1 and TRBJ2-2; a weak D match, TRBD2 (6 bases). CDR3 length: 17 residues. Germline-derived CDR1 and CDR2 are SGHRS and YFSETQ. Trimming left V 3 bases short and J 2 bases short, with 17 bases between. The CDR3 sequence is CASSSKTTGLNTGELFF. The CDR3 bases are TGCGCCAGCAGCTCTAAAACTACGGGACTCAACACCGGGGAGCTGTTTTTT.

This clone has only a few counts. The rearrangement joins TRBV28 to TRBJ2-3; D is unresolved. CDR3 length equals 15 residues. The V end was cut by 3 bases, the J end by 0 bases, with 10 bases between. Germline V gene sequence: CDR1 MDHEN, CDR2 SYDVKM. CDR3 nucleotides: TGTGCCAGCAGTTTCTTTTCTTCTAGCACAGATACGCAGTATTTT. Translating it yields CASSFFSSSTDTQYF.

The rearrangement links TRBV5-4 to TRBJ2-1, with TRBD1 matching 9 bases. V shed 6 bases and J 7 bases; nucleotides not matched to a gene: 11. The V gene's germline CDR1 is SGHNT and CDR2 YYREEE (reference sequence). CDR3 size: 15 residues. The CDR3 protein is CASTPRDRVNNEQFF. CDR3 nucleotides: TGTGCCAGCACCCCCCGGGACAGGGTCAATAATGAGCAGTTCTTC.

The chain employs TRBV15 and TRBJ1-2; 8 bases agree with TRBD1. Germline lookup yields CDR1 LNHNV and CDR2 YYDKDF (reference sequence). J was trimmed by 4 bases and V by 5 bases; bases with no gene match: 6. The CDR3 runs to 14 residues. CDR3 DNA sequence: TGTGCCACCAGCTCAGGACAGGGCTTCTATGGCTACACCTTC. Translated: CATSSGQGFYGYTF.

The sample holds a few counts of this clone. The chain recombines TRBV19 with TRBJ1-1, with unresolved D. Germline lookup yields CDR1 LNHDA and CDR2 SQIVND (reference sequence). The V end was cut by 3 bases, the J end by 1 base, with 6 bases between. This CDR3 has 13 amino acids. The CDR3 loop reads CASSIWGNTEAFF. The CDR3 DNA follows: TGTGCCAGTAGTATTTGGGGGAACACTGAAGCTTTCTTT.

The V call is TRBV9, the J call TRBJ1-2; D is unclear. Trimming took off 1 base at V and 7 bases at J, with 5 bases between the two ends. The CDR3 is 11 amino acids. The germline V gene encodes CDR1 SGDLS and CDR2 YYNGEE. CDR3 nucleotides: TGTGCCAGCAGCGTATGGGGTGGCTACACCTTC. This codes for CASSVWGGYTF. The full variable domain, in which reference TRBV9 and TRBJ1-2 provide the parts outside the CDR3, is DSGVTQTPKHLITATGQRVTLRCSPRSGDLSVYWYQQSLDQGLQFLIQYYNGEERAKGNILERFSAQQFPDLHSELNLSSLELGDSALYFCASSVWGGYTFGSGTRLTVV.